Listed here are 24 T cell receptor beta chains from one sample, sequenced in a study of T cells in Graves' hyperthyroidism and ophthalmopathy. The CDR3 regions of TCR beta were amplified from RNA transcripts. TCR CDR3 regions were first amplified by RT-PCR with HTBI primers. TCRdb called the multiplex PCR reads again in MiXCR, with one record for every CDR3 protein. Here the sample spans about 500,000 distinct CDR3 sequences, roughly 17% being singletons. Source material: blood. These receptors came from a woman between 18 and 29 years old with Graves' hyperthyroidism.

The rearrangement links TRBV7-2 to TRBJ2-1, with 8 bases that match TRBD2. The CDR3 totals 16 residues. Germline CDR1 and CDR2: SGHTA and FQGNSA. Trimming removed 3 bases from V and 1 base from J; junction bases left unmatched: 5. The DNA of the CDR3 is TGTGCCAGCAGCTTGATAGCGGGGACGTCCTACAATGAGCAGTTCTTC. Its translation: CASSLIAGTSYNEQFF.

This clonotype was counted a few times. The chain links TRBV10-1 to TRBJ1-1; D might be TRBD1 (5 bases). Deletions cut 3 bases from V and 1 base from J, with 9 bases between. This CDR3 comprises 14 residues. The V gene's germline CDR1 is WNHNN and CDR2 SYGVQD (reference sequence). The CDR3 protein is CASSDQGRNTEAFF. The CDR3 nucleotides read TGCGCCAGCAGTGACCAGGGAAGGAACACTGAAGCTTTCTTT.

The table lists this clonotype with a few counts. J is TRBJ2-1 and V is TRBV20-1; D is possibly TRBD1 (5 bases). From germline, CDR1 is DFQATT and CDR2 SNEGSKA (reference sequence). Trimming took off 0 bases at V and 6 bases at J, with 18 bases between the two ends. The CDR3 length is 16 residues. The CDR3 region is CSARDFRLGRGNEQFF. The CDR3 region has the DNA TGCAGTGCTAGAGATTTTCGGCTAGGAAGGGGCAATGAGCAGTTCTTC.

A few counts support this clonotype. The J gene is TRBJ2-3, the V gene TRBV18; D unclear. Trimming took 3 bases from V and 0 from J, leaving 13 bases between them. This CDR3 has 16 residues. CDR1 is KGHSH, CDR2 LQKENI, per germline. The CDR3 protein is CASSPTAGISTDTQYF. CDR3 sequence (DNA): TGTGCCAGCTCACCGACCGCCGGAATAAGCACAGATACGCAGTATTTT.

This clonotype was counted between two and nine times. The chain joins TRBV24-1 to TRBJ1-5; 7 bases fit TRBD1. Per the germline V gene, CDR1 is KGHDR and CDR2 is SFDVKD. The trim removed 5 bases at V and 0 bases at J, leaving 3 bases unmatched. The CDR3 totals 15 residues. CDR3 protein: CATSGGQYSNQPQHF. The CDR3 DNA reads as TGTGCCACCAGTGGGGGACAGTATAGCAATCAGCCCCAGCATTTT.

V gene TRBV5-4 combines with J gene TRBJ2-1; perhaps D is TRBD1 or TRBD2 (6 bases each). The V end was cut by 3 bases, the J end by 4 bases, with 32 bases between. CDR1 is SGHNT and CDR2 is YYREEE in the germline V gene (reference sequence). The CDR3 totals 21 residues. CDR3 nucleotides: TGTGCCAGCAGCTCACGGGTGATGGGCATTCTAGTTGGAGGGGGTTACAATGAGCAGTTCTTC. Protein product: CASSSRVMGILVGGGYNEQFF. Supplemented by reference TRBV5-4 and TRBJ2-1, the full variable domain reads ETGVTQSPTHLIKTRGQQVTLRCSSQSGHNTVSWYQQALGQGPQFIFQYYREEENGRGNFPPRFSGLQFPNYSSELNVNALELDDSALYLCASSSRVMGILVGGGYNEQFFGPGTRLTVL.

This clonotype was picked up many times. The chain couples TRBV20-1 to TRBJ1-2, with a possible D match to TRBD1 (6 bases). The V gene lost 4 bases and the J gene lost 4 bases, with 16 bases spanning the gap. The V gene's germline CDR1 is DFQATT and CDR2 SNEGSKA (reference sequence). CDR3 size: 14 residues. CDR3 in DNA: TGCAGTGCTATACAGGGCGGTGCTGGCTATGGCTACACCTTC. It codes for CSAIQGGAGYGYTF.

This clonotype was seen a few times. The chain carries TRBV19 and TRBJ1-3; a weak D match, TRBD1 (6 bases). The length of the CDR3 is 16 residues. V was shortened by 6 bases and J by 0 bases, with 15 bases between the two germline ends. Per the germline V gene, CDR1 is LNHDA and CDR2 is SQIVND (reference sequence). Here the CDR3 DNA reads TGTGCCAGTAGCCGCGGACAGCCTAGCTCTGGAAACACCATATATTTT. It encodes CASSRGQPSSGNTIYF.

The sample holds many counts of this clonotype. The chain is built from TRBV2 and TRBJ1-4; 11 positions match TRBD1. The V gene's germline CDR1 is SNHLY and CDR2 FYNNEI. CDR3 length: 15 amino acids. Trimming at V came to 4 bases and at J to 10 bases, leaving 8 bases not matched to a gene. CDR3 loop: CASSAMDRGRGKLFF. The CDR3 nucleotides read TGTGCCAGCAGTGCCATGGACAGGGGGCGTGGAAAACTGTTTTTT. The variable domain in full, with the rest retrieved from reference TRBV2 and TRBJ1-4, is EPEVTQTPSHQVTQMGQEVILRCVPISNHLYFYWYRQILGQKVEFLVSFYNNEISEKSEIFDDQFSVERPDGSNFTLKIRSTKLEDSAMYFCASSAMDRGRGKLFFGSGTQLSVL.

This clonotype has a count of ten or more. The rearrangement links TRBV13 to TRBJ1-2, with D possibly matching TRBD1 (6 bases). Germline CDR1 PRHDT, CDR2 FYEKMQ (reference sequence). V was trimmed by 6 bases and J by 3 bases, leaving 8 bases between them. This CDR3 has 12 amino acids. The CDR3 coding sequence is TGTGCCAGCAGTAGGACAGACTATGGCTACACCTTC. It codes for CASSRTDYGYTF.

This clonotype was seen only a few times. The chain has TRBV6-2 or TRBV6-3 and TRBJ1-1, with a weak D call TRBD1 (5 bases). The CDR3 length is 10 residues. In germline, CDR1 is MNHEY, CDR2 SVGEGT. Trimming stripped 11 bases from V and 10 bases from J, with 14 bases between. CDR3 sequence (DNA): TGTGCCGCCGGGACGGAGGCAGCTTTCTTT. Encoded protein: CAAGTEAAFF.

The gene calls are TRBV6-2 or TRBV6-3 and TRBJ2-2; TRBD1 agrees at 8 bases. V shed 6 bases and J 3 bases; nucleotides not matched to a gene: 3. The CDR3 has 14 amino acids. Germline V gene sequence: CDR1 MNHEY, CDR2 SVGEGT. CDR3 nucleotide sequence: TGTGCCAGCAGACAGGGGGTGTACACCGGGGAGCTGTTTTTT. It is translated as CASRQGVYTGELFF.

The table lists this clonotype with many counts. V gene TRBV7-3 combines with J gene TRBJ2-1; D might be TRBD2 (6 bases). Germline CDR1 is SGHTA and CDR2 is FQGTGA. The ends were cut back, 3 bases at V and 6 bases at J, with 18 bases in the middle. CDR3 length equals 16 residues. Written as DNA, the CDR3 is TGTGCCAGCAGCTTCGAGACGGGGGTCCCCTTCAATGAGCAGTTCTTC. It encodes CASSFETGVPFNEQFF. Drawing the rest from reference TRBV7-3 and TRBJ2-1, the complete variable domain is GAGVSQTPSNKVTEKGKYVELRCDPISGHTALYWYRQSLGQGPEFLIYFQGTGAADDSGLPNDRFFAVRPEGSVSTLKIQRTERGDSAVYLCASSFETGVPFNEQFFGPGTRLTVL.

This clonotype was seen many times. The V gene is TRBV12-3 or TRBV12-4, the J gene TRBJ2-3; 10 bases align to TRBD2. With 5 bases clipped from V and 3 bases from J, the junction kept 5 bases outside the gene matches. This CDR3 is built from 15 residues. The DNA of the CDR3 is TGTGCCAGCAGTCGTAGCGGGAGGAGTACAGATACGCAGTATTTT. Translation gives CASSRSGRSTDTQYF.

This clonotype has only a few counts. An end of the junction differs from the germline gene, which may be a read error. The CDR3 nucleotides are TGTGCCAGCAGCTTAGGGTTAGGACATATCTTC. As protein: CASSLGLGHIF. This sequence joins TRBV11-2 and TRBJ2-1; possibly TRBD1 for D (5 bases). The CDR3 length is 11 residues. Germline CDR1 reads SGHAT; CDR2 reads FQNNGV.

This clonotype was counted a few times. This rearrangement joins TRBV15 to TRBJ1-4; possibly TRBD1 for D (5 bases). The CDR3 loop spans 15 amino acids. Per the germline V gene, CDR1 is LNHNV and CDR2 is YYDKDF (reference sequence). V lost 6 bases and J lost 1, with 12 bases in between. The CDR3 sequence: CATRQVGQTNEKLFF. For the CDR3, the DNA is TGTGCCACCAGGCAGGTCGGACAAACTAATGAAAAACTGTTTTTT.

V usage is TRBV20-1 and J usage is TRBJ1-2, with 9 positions matching TRBD1. Germline CDR1 is DFQATT and CDR2 is SNEGSKA (reference sequence). The CDR3 loop spans 13 amino acids. V gave up 1 base and J gave up 4 bases; unmatched junction bases: 1. The CDR3, as DNA: TGCAGTGCTAGAGGGACAGGGGTCTATGGCTACACCTTC. Protein: CSARGTGVYGYTF.

The chain carries TRBV20-1 and TRBJ1-2; no definite D call. The CDR3 is made up of 11 amino acids. V was clipped by 3 bases and J by 8 bases, with 10 bases between them. Per the germline V gene, CDR1 is DFQATT and CDR2 is SNEGSKA (reference sequence). The CDR3 sequence: CSARIRIGYTF. CDR3 sequence (DNA): TGCAGTGCTAGGATACGGATCGGCTACACCTTC.

This clonotype has ten or more counts. The V call is TRBV20-1, the J call TRBJ2-7; 11 bases agree with TRBD2. The CDR3 is 19 residues long. Trimming took 3 bases from V and 1 from J; bases not matched to a gene: 17. Germline CDR1 DFQATT, CDR2 SNEGSKA (reference sequence). CDR3 in amino acids: CSAREPRVAGGPGSYEQYF. CDR3 nucleotides: TGCAGTGCTAGGGAGCCCCGGGTAGCGGGAGGGCCTGGATCCTACGAGCAGTACTTC.

This clonotype has a handful of counts. The rearrangement links TRBV20-1 to TRBJ2-7; the match to TRBD2 covers 11 bases. The CDR3 contains 13 residues. Losses at the gene ends were 5 bases for V and 3 bases for J; bases not matched to a gene: 3. Germline-derived CDR1 and CDR2 are DFQATT and SNEGSKA (reference sequence). The CDR3 DNA reads TGCAGTGCTTCCACTAGCGGGGGCTACGAGCAGTACTTC. This gives the protein CSASTSGGYEQYF.

The CDR3 protein is CASSQDLVSARDDEQYF. CDR3 DNA: TGCGCCAGCAGCCAAGATCTCGTGTCGGCCAGGGATGACGAGCAGTACTTC. The chain employs TRBV4-3 and TRBJ2-7; D perhaps matches TRBD1 (5 bases). The V end lost 0 bases, the J end lost 5 bases, and 20 bases lay between the germline ends. The germline gives CDR1 LGHNA, CDR2 YSLEER. This CDR3 comprises 17 residues.

This clonotype was counted ten times or more. This chain connects TRBV3-1 to TRBJ2-7, with a possible D match to TRBD2 (6 bases). The CDR3 contains 14 residues. V was pared by 4 bases and J by 3 bases, with 13 bases between. Germline loops: CDR1 LGHDT, CDR2 YNNKEL (reference sequence). The CDR3 loop reads CASSRAGYDYEQYF. The CDR3 bases are TGTGCCAGCAGCCGTGCGGGGTATGACTACGAGCAGTACTTC.

The table lists this clonotype with a few counts. The chain has TRBV19 and TRBJ2-1; TRBD2 agrees at 12 bases. The J segment lost 7 bases and the V segment lost 5 bases, leaving 6 bases of the junction unmatched. The CDR3 contains 15 residues. Germline CDR1 is LNHDA and CDR2 is SQIVND (reference sequence). DNA of the CDR3: TGTGCCAGTAGTTTCCTAGCGGGGGGGCCAAATGAGCAGTTCTTC. Protein: CASSFLAGGPNEQFF.

Regarding this clonotype: A much bigger clone sits one base away, suggesting this may be a read error. Without the conserved terminal phenylalanine or tryptophan, this CDR3 likely stems from a read error. The chain has TRBV5-1 and TRBJ2-7; D may be TRBD1 (6 bases). The CDR3 is 16 residues long. Per germline, CDR1 SGHRS and CDR2 YFSETQ. The V gene lost 4 bases and the J gene lost 0 bases, with 17 bases spanning the gap. This CDR3 reads CASSLPYRDTSYEQYY. CDR3 nucleotide sequence: TGCGCCAGCAGCCTCCCCTACCGGGACACCTCCTACGAGCAGTACTAC.